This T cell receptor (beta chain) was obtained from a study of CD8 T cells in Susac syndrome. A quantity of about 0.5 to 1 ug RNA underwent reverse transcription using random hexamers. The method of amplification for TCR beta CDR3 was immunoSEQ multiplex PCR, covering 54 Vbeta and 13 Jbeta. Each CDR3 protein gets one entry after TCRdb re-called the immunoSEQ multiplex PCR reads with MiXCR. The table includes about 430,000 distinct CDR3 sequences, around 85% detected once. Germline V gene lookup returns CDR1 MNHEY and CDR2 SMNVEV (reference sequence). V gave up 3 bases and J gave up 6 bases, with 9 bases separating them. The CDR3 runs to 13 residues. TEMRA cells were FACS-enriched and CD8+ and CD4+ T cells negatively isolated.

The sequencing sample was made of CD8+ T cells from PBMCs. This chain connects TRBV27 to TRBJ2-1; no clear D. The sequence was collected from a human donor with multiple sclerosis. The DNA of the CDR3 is TGTGCCAGCAGTTTTGGGTCAGCCAATGAGCAGTTCTTC. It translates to CASSFGSANEQFF.